This entry lists 5 T cell receptor beta chains sequenced from one sample in a study of blood T cell repertoires in COVID-19. Assay: immunoSEQ multiplex PCR; the TCRdb copy retains only in-frame clones and omits some. The sample contains 100,000 to 150,000 clones, under 85% of which appear only once. Specimen: peripheral blood. The source of these receptors is a man aged 40-55 years with active or convalescent COVID-19.

With respect to this clone: Other DNA sequences within the sample encode an identical CDR3. The chain has TRBV2 and TRBJ1-5; 7 bases fit TRBD1. The CDR3 totals 15 residues. With V trimmed by 4 bases and J by 2 bases, 5 bases remained unmatched. Germline assignment: CDR1 SNHLY and CDR2 FYNNEI. CDR3 protein: CASSGQGRGNQPQHF. The CDR3 nucleotides read TGTGCCAGCAGTGGACAGGGACGGGGCAATCAGCCCCAGCATTTT. Variable domain in full (rest from reference TRBV2 and TRBJ1-5): EPEVTQTPSHQVTQMGQEVILRCVPISNHLYFYWYRQILGQKVEFLVSFYNNEISEKSEIFDDQFSVERPDGSNFTLKIRSTKLEDSAMYFCASSGQGRGNQPQHFGDGTRLSIL.

The J gene is TRBJ1-5, the V gene TRBV5-5; D may be TRBD1 (5 bases). Trimming cost V 5 bases and J 0 bases, with 12 bases left between them. The CDR3 sequence is 15 residues long. Germline values: CDR1 SGHKS, CDR2 YYEKEE (reference sequence). The CDR3 DNA sequence: TGTGCCAGCAGAACACAGGCCGATAGCAATCAGCCCCAGCATTTT. Translated: CASRTQADSNQPQHF.

The chain is built from TRBV5-1 and TRBJ2-5, with no clear D. With the DNA end fitting TRBJ2-7 better, the J assignment may be wrong. The CDR3 has 13 residues. CDR1 and CDR2 from the germline V gene are SGHRS and YFSETQ. The CDR3 is CASSLADYYEQYF. The CDR3 DNA is TGCGCCAGCAGCTTGGCAGATTACTACGAGCAGTACTTC.

The CDR3 DNA reads as TGTGCCAGCAGCATTGATCCGGGACAGGGGACGTCCGAGCAGTACTTC. The encoded protein is CASSIDPGQGTSEQYF. The chain links TRBV5-6 to TRBJ2-7, with 10 positions matching TRBD1. V was clipped by 4 bases and J by 6 bases; unmatched bases: 13. CDR1 is SGHDT and CDR2 is YYEEEE in the germline V gene. There are 16 residues in the CDR3.

This chain connects TRBV12-3 or TRBV12-4 to TRBJ1-5; D is perhaps TRBD1 (5 bases). CDR3 size: 13 residues. The V end lost 1 base, the J end lost 7 bases, and 8 bases lay between the germline ends. The CDR3 reads CASSLGRVQPQHF. DNA of the CDR3: TGTGCCAGCAGTTTAGGCAGGGTCCAGCCCCAGCATTTT.